Below are 18 T cell receptor beta chains sequenced from a single sample in a study of blood T cell repertoires in COVID-19. The data were produced by immunoSEQ multiplex PCR, yet TCRdb's version contains in-frame clones alone and is incomplete. The table lists around 190,000 clones, about 86% of them singletons. Sequenced sample: peripheral blood. The receptors derive from a man aged 50 or older with active or convalescent COVID-19.

The chain joins TRBV3-1 (or the pseudogene TRBV3-2) to TRBJ2-7; 7 bases fit TRBD2. The CDR3 sequence is 12 residues long. Germline CDR1 and CDR2: LGHDT and YNNKEL (reference sequence). After removal of 5 bases from V and 3 bases from J, the junction contained 1 base not matched to a gene. In nucleotides, the CDR3 is TGTGCCAGCAGCAGGACTAGCTACGAGCAGTACTTC. It translates to CASSRTSYEQYF.

This sequence joins TRBV11-2 and TRBJ2-7; D possibly corresponds to TRBD1 (6 bases). The CDR3 is 15 amino acids. With 1 base removed from V and 0 bases from J, the gap between germline ends came to 10 bases. Germline CDR1 SGHAT, CDR2 FQNNGV. The CDR3 is CASSLGDTRSYEQYF. CDR3 sequence (DNA): TGTGCCAGCAGCTTAGGGGACACGCGCTCCTACGAGCAGTACTTC.

The V call is TRBV3-1 (or the pseudogene TRBV3-2), the J call TRBJ2-7, with 12 bases matching TRBD1. CDR1 and CDR2 (germline): LGHDT, YNNKEL (reference sequence). This CDR3 comprises 15 residues. V shed 5 bases and J 5 bases; nucleotides not matched to a gene: 7. CDR3 protein: CASSSGDRGRHEQYF. The DNA of the CDR3 is TGTGCCAGCAGCTCGGGGGACAGGGGGCGTCACGAGCAGTACTTC.

The rearrangement links TRBV3-1 (or the pseudogene TRBV3-2) to TRBJ1-1, with D uncertain. The CDR3 is made up of 14 amino acids. CDR1 LGHDT and CDR2 YNNKEL come from the germline V gene (reference sequence). V was clipped by 6 bases and J by 4 bases, with 15 bases between them. This CDR3 reads CASSPGVSGTEAFF. The CDR3 DNA is TGTGCCAGCAGTCCCGGTGTATCGGGCACTGAAGCTTTCTTT.

The J gene is TRBJ2-7, the V gene TRBV18; D is possibly TRBD2 (5 bases). Germline CDR1 is KGHSH and CDR2 is LQKENI. The CDR3 contains 14 residues. With 0 bases removed from V and 3 bases from J, the gap between germline ends came to 9 bases. CDR3 loop: CASSPPEGRYEQYF. The CDR3 DNA sequence: TGTGCCAGCTCACCACCAGAGGGCCGCTACGAGCAGTACTTC.

The chain employs TRBV7-2 and TRBJ1-5; 7 bases are shared with TRBD1. Trimming cost V 1 base and J 0 bases; bases outside gene matches: 3. Per germline, CDR1 SGHTA and CDR2 FQGNSA. The CDR3 runs to 16 residues. The CDR3 sequence: CASSLGTGVSNQPQHF. The DNA of the CDR3 is TGTGCCAGCAGCTTAGGGACAGGAGTTAGCAATCAGCCCCAGCATTTT. The complete variable domain, with remaining parts taken from reference TRBV7-2 and TRBJ1-5, reads GAGVSQSPSNKVTEKGKDVELRCDPISGHTALYWYRQSLGQGLEFLIYFQGNSAPDKSGLPSDRFSAERTGGSVSTLTIQRTQQEDSAVYLCASSLGTGVSNQPQHFGDGTRLSIL.

This clone came up once. The chain uses TRBV19 and TRBJ1-4; TRBD1 is a possible D gene (6 bases). CDR3 size: 15 residues. Trimming took 1 base from V and 7 from J, leaving 13 bases between them. CDR1 is LNHDA, CDR2 SQIVND, per germline (reference sequence). Written as DNA, the CDR3 is TGTGCCAGTAGTATAGGAGGGGGTGAGGGTGAAAAACTGTTTTTT. Residues: CASSIGGGEGEKLFF.

The V and J genes are TRBV11-2 and TRBJ2-3, with 13 bases lining up with TRBD2. The junction had 6 bases not matched to a gene; V was cut back by 5 bases and J by 1 base. Germline-derived CDR1 and CDR2 are SGHAT and FQNNGV. There are 17 residues in the CDR3. CDR3 residues: CASSRTSGSGGTDTQYF. The CDR3 nucleotides are TGTGCCAGCAGCAGGACTAGCGGGAGTGGGGGCACAGATACGCAGTATTTT.

The chain has TRBV5-4 and TRBJ2-4; a possible D gene is TRBD1 (6 bases). V lost 4 bases and J lost 5, with 10 bases in between. The CDR3 runs to 13 residues. The germline V gene has CDR1 SGHNT and CDR2 YYREEE (reference sequence). CDR3 amino acids: CASSAQGQNIQYF. CDR3 DNA: TGTGCCAGCAGCGCCCAGGGGCAAAACATTCAGTACTTC.

The V and J genes are TRBV5-4 and TRBJ2-2, with a tentative D call TRBD1 (5 bases). The length of the CDR3 is 13 residues. Trimming removed 0 bases at V and 5 bases at J, with 5 bases between. The germline V gene encodes CDR1 SGHNT and CDR2 YYREEE (reference sequence). CDR3 in amino acids: CASSLEGTGELFF. The CDR3 nucleotides read TGTGCCAGCAGCTTGGAGGGGACCGGGGAGCTGTTTTTT.

This rearrangement joins TRBV11-2 to TRBJ2-7, with D tentatively TRBD1 (6 bases). Germline-derived CDR1 and CDR2 are SGHAT and FQNNGV. This CDR3 contains 18 residues. The V end was cut by 3 bases, the J end by 0 bases, with 21 bases between. The chain's CDR3 is CASSFFRGDRSTSYEQYF. CDR3 DNA: TGTGCCAGCAGCTTTTTTCGAGGAGACAGGTCCACCTCCTACGAGCAGTACTTC. The whole variable domain, remainder taken from reference TRBV11-2 and TRBJ2-7, is EAGVAQSPRYKIIEKRQSVAFWCNPISGHATLYWYQQILGQGPKLLIQFQNNGVVDDSQLPKDRFSAERLKGVDSTLKIQPAKLEDSAVYLCASSFFRGDRSTSYEQYFGPGTRLTVT.

This clone was picked up a small number of times. The V and J genes are TRBV27 and TRBJ2-7, with a tentative D call TRBD1 (6 bases). Trimming left V 6 bases short and J 2 bases short, with 14 bases between. In germline, CDR1 is MNHEY, CDR2 SMNVEV (reference sequence). The CDR3 is 14 residues long. CDR3 sequence (DNA): TGTGCCAGCAGAGCGGACAGACTTCCCTACGAGCAGTACTTC. It is translated as CASRADRLPYEQYF.

There are a few counts of this clone. The chain recombines TRBV4-1 with TRBJ2-1; TRBD2 matches at 10 bases. Germline V gives CDR1 MGHRA, CDR2 YSYEKL. CDR3 length equals 16 residues. Trimming cost V 4 bases and J 0 bases; bases outside gene matches: 3. CDR3: CASSLSSGSSYNEQFF. The DNA for the CDR3 is TGCGCCAGCAGCCTCTCTAGCGGGAGCTCCTACAATGAGCAGTTCTTC.

This clone was seen at least ten times. V and J are TRBV27 and TRBJ2-2; TRBD2 matches at 12 bases. Germline CDR1 and CDR2: MNHEY and SMNVEV (reference sequence). This CDR3 region has 18 residues. V lost 3 bases and J lost 2; bases outside the gene matches: 7. The DNA of the CDR3 is TGTGCCAGCAGTTTGATGGCGACTAGCGGGGGAAACACCGGGGAGCTGTTTTTT. Amino acids: CASSLMATSGGNTGELFF.

As regards this clone: The same CDR3 is also encoded by other DNA sequences in this sample. The gene calls are TRBV6-4 and TRBJ1-1, with D possibly matching TRBD1 (6 bases). CDR1 is MRHNA, CDR2 SNTAGT, per germline. The CDR3 has 13 amino acids. V was trimmed by 3 bases and J by 5 bases, leaving 10 bases between them. The CDR3, as DNA: TGTGCCAGCAGTGAACAGGGTGGTACTGAAGCTTTCTTT. It is translated as CASSEQGGTEAFF.

V usage is TRBV19 and J usage is TRBJ1-4, with D possibly matching TRBD1 (6 bases). The CDR3 consists of 14 residues. Germline V gene lookup returns CDR1 LNHDA and CDR2 SQIVND (reference sequence). V lost 1 base, J lost 3 bases, and 6 bases lay in between. The CDR3 region is CASSIGQANEKLFF. DNA for the CDR3: TGTGCCAGTAGTATAGGACAGGCTAATGAAAAACTGTTTTTT.

This chain links TRBV25-1 with TRBJ2-3, with TRBD1 identical over 9 bases. The CDR3 spans 16 residues. V dropped 5 bases and J dropped 5; count of bases not matched to a gene: 11. CDR1 is MGHDK, CDR2 SYGVNS, per germline. CDR3 DNA sequence: TGTGCCAGCAGTCCGGTCTCTGGACAGGGGTTAGATACGCAGTATTTT. Translation: CASSPVSGQGLDTQYF.

This clone was detected ten times or more. The rearrangement joins TRBV28 to TRBJ2-7; 9 bases align to TRBD1. The CDR3 totals 12 residues. Trimming removed 8 bases from V and 3 bases from J; junction bases left unmatched: 2. Looked up from germline, CDR1 is MDHEN and CDR2 is SYDVKM. In DNA, the CDR3 is TGTGCCAGCGGGACAGGGAACTACGAGCAGTACTTC. As protein: CASGTGNYEQYF.